The 23 T cell receptor beta chains reported below all come from one sample, sequenced in a study of blood T cell repertoires in COVID-19. The assay was immunoSEQ multiplex PCR, and TCRdb's table has in-frame clones only and misses some. The table shows about 130,000 clones, with roughly 80% occurring only once. Sequences were obtained from peripheral blood. The receptors were sampled from a woman aged 70-85 years with COVID-19, enrolled during active disease.

The chain couples TRBV2 to TRBJ2-1; the D is unclear. V gave up 7 bases and J gave up 6 bases, with 16 bases separating them. The CDR3 length is 14 residues. Germline CDR1 reads SNHLY; CDR2 reads FYNNEI. This CDR3 reads CASKPTVNSNEQFF. CDR3 DNA: TGTGCCAGCAAACCAACAGTGAATAGCAATGAGCAGTTCTTC.

This clone turned up a few times. The rearrangement joins TRBV3-1 (or the pseudogene TRBV3-2) to TRBJ1-6; D may be TRBD1 (6 bases). V was cut by 4 bases and J by 10 bases, with 35 bases left in between. CDR3 length: 21 residues. The germline CDR1 and CDR2 sequences are LGHDT and YNNKEL (reference sequence). CDR3 sequence: CASSRMPTGSSTVLVGSPLHF. CDR3 bases: TGTGCCAGCAGCCGCATGCCCACAGGGTCCTCTACAGTTCTTGTGGGATCACCCCTCCACTTT.

The chain combines TRBV19 with TRBJ1-5; D is uncertain. Trimming shortened V by 3 bases and J by 4 bases, and 4 bases separated the two germline ends. There are 12 residues in the CDR3. CDR1 and CDR2 from the germline V gene are LNHDA and SQIVND (reference sequence). CDR3 residues: CASSISNQPQHF. The CDR3 coding sequence is TGTGCCAGTAGTATTAGTAATCAGCCCCAGCATTTT.

This clone came up many times. The genes are TRBV18 and TRBJ2-7, with D possibly matching TRBD1 (6 bases). CDR3 size: 15 residues. V lost 6 bases and J lost 2, with 17 bases in between. Germline CDR1 is KGHSH and CDR2 is LQKENI. The CDR3 nucleotides are TGTGCCAGCTCGCCCGGACAGACTTTAACCTACGAGCAGTACTTC. Translating it yields CASSPGQTLTYEQYF.

The V call is TRBV5-5, the J call TRBJ1-1; TRBD1 is a possible D gene (5 bases). The CDR3 length is 16 residues. V was cut by 0 bases and J by 2 bases, with 14 bases left in between. CDR1 and CDR2 from the germline V gene are SGHKS and YYEKEE (reference sequence). CDR3 DNA: TGTGCCAGCAGCTTGGAGGACAAAACCCCTAACACTGAAGCTTTCTTT. It is translated as CASSLEDKTPNTEAFF.

J is TRBJ1-4 and V is TRBV4-1, with D perhaps TRBD1 (5 bases). V was cut by 1 base and J by 0 bases, with 15 bases left in between. Germline loops: CDR1 MGHRA, CDR2 YSYEKL. This CDR3 contains 18 residues. The CDR3 nucleotides are TGCGCCAGCAGCCAAGTCCTCTACGGGGGTTCAACTAATGAAAAACTGTTTTTT. Its protein product is CASSQVLYGGSTNEKLFF.

This chain joins TRBV3-1 (or the pseudogene TRBV3-2) and TRBJ2-7; TRBD1 matches at 9 bases. The CDR3 spans 13 residues. With V trimmed by 5 bases and J by 3 bases, 2 bases remained unmatched. The germline CDR1 and CDR2 sequences are LGHDT and YNNKEL (reference sequence). CDR3 residues: CASSTGGDYEQYF. The CDR3 nucleotides are TGTGCCAGCAGCACAGGGGGCGACTACGAGCAGTACTTC.

CDR3 protein: CASSSNRDTYNEQFF. CDR3 DNA: TGTGCCAGCAGCTCCAACCGGGACACGTACAATGAGCAGTTCTTC. V gene TRBV7-2 combines with J gene TRBJ2-1, with TRBD1 as a possible D gene (6 bases). Trimming stripped 4 bases from V and 4 bases from J, with 14 bases between. In germline, CDR1 is SGHTA, CDR2 FQGNSA. The CDR3 consists of 15 residues. Using reference TRBV7-2 and TRBJ2-1 for the parts outside the CDR3, the full variable domain is GAGVSQSPSNKVTEKGKDVELRCDPISGHTALYWYRQSLGQGLEFLIYFQGNSAPDKSGLPSDRFSAERTGGSVSTLTIQRTQQEDSAVYLCASSSNRDTYNEQFFGPGTRLTVL.

V usage is TRBV28 and J usage is TRBJ1-6; D perhaps matches TRBD1 (6 bases). This CDR3 has 14 amino acids. Between the trimmed V and J ends, which lost 2 bases and 7 bases, there was a span of 9 bases. The germline V gene encodes CDR1 MDHEN and CDR2 SYDVKM. CDR3 residues: CASSLPGENSPLHF. CDR3 in DNA: TGTGCCAGCAGTTTACCAGGGGAAAATTCACCCCTCCACTTT.

The chain recombines TRBV7-9 with TRBJ1-4; D is unresolved. Trimming removed 2 bases at V and 8 bases at J, with 9 bases between. The CDR3 covers 13 residues. Germline lookup yields CDR1 SEHNR and CDR2 FQNEAQ (reference sequence). The DNA for the CDR3 is TGTGCCAGCAGCTTAACGGGTAACGAAAAACTGTTTTTT. This encodes CASSLTGNEKLFF.

The chain joins TRBV7-3 to TRBJ1-1; D is uncertain. The CDR3 has 14 residues. Germline V gene sequence: CDR1 SGHTA, CDR2 FQGTGA. V was clipped by 6 bases and J by 1 base, with 12 bases between them. CDR3 loop: CASSPGSGNTEAFF. The CDR3 bases are TGTGCCAGCAGTCCGGGATCGGGGAACACTGAAGCTTTCTTT. Full variable domain (remainder filled in from reference TRBV7-3 and TRBJ1-1): GAGVSQTPSNKVTEKGKYVELRCDPISGHTALYWYRQSLGQGPEFLIYFQGTGAADDSGLPNDRFFAVRPEGSVSTLKIQRTERGDSAVYLCASSPGSGNTEAFFGQGTRLTVV.

The chain joins TRBV7-2 to TRBJ1-1; 7 bases match TRBD1. This CDR3 spans 16 amino acids. From germline, CDR1 is SGHTA and CDR2 FQGNSA. The junction had 7 bases not matched to a gene; V was cut back by 2 bases and J by 1 base. The CDR3 DNA reads as TGTGCCAGCAGCTTAAGGGCAAACAGGGGGAACACTGAAGCTTTCTTT. It translates to CASSLRANRGNTEAFF.

The chain employs TRBV6-4 and TRBJ1-2; D is perhaps TRBD1 (6 bases). Germline CDR1 reads MRHNA; CDR2 reads SNTAGT. With 6 bases removed from V and 6 bases from J, the gap between germline ends came to 14 bases. This CDR3 contains 13 residues. Here the CDR3 reads CASSATGYDGYTF. The CDR3 DNA follows: TGTGCCAGCAGCGCAACAGGGTACGATGGCTACACCTTC.

This clone showed up just a few times. The genes are TRBV2 and TRBJ2-3; D not resolved. V was cut by 9 bases and J by 9 bases, with 13 bases left in between. Germline lookup yields CDR1 SNHLY and CDR2 FYNNEI. The CDR3 is made up of 11 amino acids. Here the CDR3 DNA reads TGTGCCAGTTCCGATCTACGAACGCAGTATTTT. Translating it yields CASSDLRTQYF.

The chain joins TRBV28 to TRBJ1-2; D unresolved. This CDR3 has 13 residues. V was pared by 6 bases and J by 5 bases, with 13 bases between. Germline CDR1 MDHEN, CDR2 SYDVKM. CDR3 residues: CASSSHGQYGYTF. For the CDR3, the DNA is TGTGCCAGCAGCTCTCATGGCCAGTATGGCTACACCTTC.

This clone was picked up many times. The chain employs TRBV5-6 and TRBJ2-2; 7 bases map to TRBD1. J gave up 0 bases and V 4 bases, and 6 bases lay outside the gene matches. CDR1 SGHDT and CDR2 YYEEEE come from the germline V gene. The length of the CDR3 is 16 residues. CDR3 region: CASSQNQGANTGELFF. The DNA for the CDR3 is TGTGCCAGCAGCCAAAACCAGGGGGCGAACACCGGGGAGCTGTTTTTT. Complete variable domain (other parts from reference TRBV5-6 and TRBJ2-2): DAGVTQSPTHLIKTRGQQVTLRCSPKSGHDTVSWYQQALGQGPQFIFQYYEEEERQRGNFPDRFSGHQFPNYSSELNVNALLLGDSALYLCASSQNQGANTGELFFGEGSRLTVL.

This clone was recorded a few times. CDR3 bases: TGTGCCAGCAGGCCCGGACAGGCGAACCAGCCCCAGCATTTT. It is translated as CASRPGQANQPQHF. The chain recombines TRBV6-5 with TRBJ1-5; 7 bases agree with TRBD1. Germline trimming cut 6 bases from V and 7 bases from J; bases unmatched to any gene: 9. This CDR3 has 14 residues. Germline CDR1 reads MNHEY; CDR2 reads SVGAGI.

The gene calls are TRBV30 and TRBJ2-1, with 13 bases aligning to TRBD2. The CDR3 is 16 residues long. Germline CDR1 and CDR2: GTSNPN and SVGIG (reference sequence). Trimming cost V 7 bases and J 13 bases; bases outside gene matches: 19. The CDR3 DNA follows: TGTGCCTCCTCACGCTTCACCACTAGCGGGGGGGCCATCCAGTTCTTC. Encoded protein: CASSRFTTSGGAIQFF.

The chain has TRBV7-3 and TRBJ1-1, with D perhaps matching TRBD1 (5 bases). Deletions cut 5 bases from V and 5 bases from J, with 21 bases between. CDR1 is SGHTA and CDR2 is FQGTGA in the germline V gene. This CDR3 is built from 16 residues. CDR3 region: CASSIQAPRVTTEAFF. CDR3 nucleotide sequence: TGTGCCAGCAGCATCCAGGCCCCCAGGGTAACGACTGAAGCTTTCTTT.

The table lists this clone with a count of one. The chain joins TRBV10-2 to TRBJ1-6; 9 nucleotides match TRBD1. Germline V gene data show CDR1 as WSHSY and CDR2 as SAAADI. This CDR3 has 12 residues. J gave up 8 bases and V 9 bases, and 2 bases lay outside the gene matches. In DNA form, the CDR3 reads TGCGCCAGTCGGACAGGGGATTCACCCCTCCACTTT. Protein sequence: CASRTGDSPLHF.

This sequence joins TRBV6-5 and TRBJ1-2; maybe TRBD1 (6 bases). Between the trimmed V and J ends, which lost 6 bases and 3 bases, there was a span of 14 bases. The CDR3 spans 14 residues. The germline V gene has CDR1 MNHEY and CDR2 SVGAGI. The CDR3 loop is CASRETGRDYGYTF. Written as DNA, the CDR3 is TGTGCCAGCAGGGAGACAGGACGGGACTATGGCTACACCTTC.

The chain recombines TRBV29-1 with TRBJ2-5; 10 nucleotides line up with TRBD1. Germline loops: CDR1 SQVTM, CDR2 ANQGSEA. The CDR3 is 13 residues long. V was clipped by 7 bases and J by 7 bases; unmatched bases: 9. The CDR3 region is CSAPDRGSGTQYF. DNA for the CDR3: TGCAGCGCCCCGGACAGGGGGTCAGGGACCCAGTACTTC.

The V gene is TRBV7-9, the J gene TRBJ1-1, with D possibly TRBD1 on 6 matching bases. CDR3 length equals 13 residues. Germline V CDR1 and CDR2: SEHNR, FQNEAQ (reference sequence). Trimming shortened V by 5 bases and J by 6 bases, and 13 bases separated the two germline ends. CDR3 loop: CASSPGGRPEAFF. The CDR3 bases are TGTGCCAGCAGCCCCGGGGGGCGGCCTGAAGCTTTCTTT.